These 7 T cell receptor beta chains share one sample of origin, sequenced in a study of CD8 T cells in Susac syndrome. With random hexamers, reverse transcription was performed on roughly 0.45 to 1 ug of RNA. TCRdb called the immunoSEQ multiplex PCR reads again in MiXCR, with one record for every CDR3 protein. In the table there are around 110,000 distinct CDR3 sequences, 94% of which are singletons. Material: CD8+ T cells from PBMCs. The receptors derive from a human donor with Susac syndrome.

This clonotype is a singleton in its sample. This rearrangement joins TRBV12-3 or TRBV12-4 to TRBJ2-5, with D perhaps TRBD1 (6 bases). CDR3 size: 14 residues. V lost 5 bases and J 1 base, leaving 11 bases between the germline ends. The chain's CDR3 is CASSGRTVQETQYF. CDR3 bases: TGTGCCAGCAGTGGGCGGACAGTCCAAGAGACCCAGTACTTC.

V is TRBV20-1 and J is TRBJ2-1, with 10 bases fitting TRBD2. The germline V gene encodes CDR1 DFQATT and CDR2 SNEGSKA (reference sequence). V lost 3 bases and J lost 2; bases outside the gene matches: 10. The CDR3 runs 17 residues. The CDR3 region has the DNA TGCAGTGCTAGTGCGAGCGGGGGGGCCGAGGCCTACAATGAGCAGTTCTTC. Protein: CSASASGGAEAYNEQFF.

This clonotype was observed once. The chain links TRBV4-1 to TRBJ1-1, with D maybe TRBD1 (5 bases). The length of the CDR3 is 14 residues. Germline lookup yields CDR1 MGHRA and CDR2 YSYEKL. The V and J ends lost 1 base and 7 bases respectively, with 13 bases between them. The CDR3 DNA sequence: TGCGCCAGCAGCCAAGGCCGGGCAGGGTATGAAGCTTTCTTT. This sequence encodes CASSQGRAGYEAFF.

This clonotype has a single count. The CDR3 loop is CASSYTGGPETQYF. CDR3 coding DNA: TGTGCCAGCAGTTACACAGGAGGTCCGGAGACCCAGTACTTC. The V call is TRBV6-5, the J call TRBJ2-5; D possibly uses TRBD1 or TRBD2 (5 bases each). The CDR3 spans 14 residues. The V end was cut by 2 bases, the J end by 5 bases, with 12 bases between. Per the germline V gene, CDR1 is MNHEY and CDR2 is SVGAGI.

The rearrangement uses TRBV2 and TRBJ2-7; D is tentatively TRBD1 or TRBD2 (6 bases each). The CDR3 consists of 16 residues. Germline loops: CDR1 SNHLY, CDR2 FYNNEI. The V and J ends lost 3 bases and 0 bases respectively, with 15 bases between them. The CDR3 sequence is CASSDLRGPSSYEQYF. The DNA of the CDR3 is TGTGCCAGCAGTGATCTTCGGGGGCCTAGCTCCTACGAGCAGTACTTC. The full variable domain, completed using reference TRBV2 and TRBJ2-7, is EPEVTQTPSHQVTQMGQEVILRCVPISNHLYFYWYRQILGQKVEFLVSFYNNEISEKSEIFDDQFSVERPDGSNFTLKIRSTKLEDSAMYFCASSDLRGPSSYEQYFGPGTRLTVT.

The rearrangement joins TRBV9 to TRBJ2-7; 10 bases fit TRBD1. Germline V gives CDR1 SGDLS, CDR2 YYNGEE. The CDR3 has 15 residues. V lost 3 bases, J lost 2 bases, and 5 bases stayed unmatched. DNA for the CDR3: TGTGCCAGCAGCGGTCCCGGACAGGGGGCCTACGAGCAGTACTTC. Translated, it gives CASSGPGQGAYEQYF.

V usage is TRBV5-1 and J usage is TRBJ1-2; D is undetermined. The CDR3 sequence is 14 residues long. Between the trimmed V and J ends, which lost 4 bases and 0 bases, there was a span of 10 bases. CDR1 SGHRS and CDR2 YFSETQ come from the germline V gene. CDR3 sequence reads: CASSPPGANYGYTF. In nucleotides, the CDR3 is TGCGCCAGCAGCCCTCCGGGCGCTAACTATGGCTACACCTTC.